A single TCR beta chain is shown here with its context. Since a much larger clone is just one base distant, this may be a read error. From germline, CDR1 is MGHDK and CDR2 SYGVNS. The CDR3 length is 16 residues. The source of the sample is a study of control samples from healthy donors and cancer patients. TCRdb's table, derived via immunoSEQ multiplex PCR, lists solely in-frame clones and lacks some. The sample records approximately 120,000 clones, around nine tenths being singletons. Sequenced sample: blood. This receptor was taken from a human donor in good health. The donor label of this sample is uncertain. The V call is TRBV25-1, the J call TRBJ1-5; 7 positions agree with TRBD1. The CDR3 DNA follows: TGTGCCAGCAGTGAATATAAGACAGGGAAGGATCAGCCCCGGCATTTT. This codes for CASSEYKTGKDQPRHF.